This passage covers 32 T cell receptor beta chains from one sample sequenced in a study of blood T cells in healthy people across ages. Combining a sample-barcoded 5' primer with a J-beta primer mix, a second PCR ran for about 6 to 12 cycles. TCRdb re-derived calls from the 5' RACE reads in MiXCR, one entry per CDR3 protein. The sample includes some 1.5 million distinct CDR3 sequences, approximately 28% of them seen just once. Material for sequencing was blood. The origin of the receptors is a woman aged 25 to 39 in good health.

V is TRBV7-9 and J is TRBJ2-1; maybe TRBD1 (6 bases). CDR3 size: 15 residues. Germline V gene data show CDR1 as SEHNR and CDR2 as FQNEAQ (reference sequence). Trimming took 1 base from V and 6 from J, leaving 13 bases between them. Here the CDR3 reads CASSLGRGRGNEQFF. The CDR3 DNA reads TGTGCCAGCAGCTTAGGCAGGGGCCGCGGCAATGAGCAGTTCTTC.

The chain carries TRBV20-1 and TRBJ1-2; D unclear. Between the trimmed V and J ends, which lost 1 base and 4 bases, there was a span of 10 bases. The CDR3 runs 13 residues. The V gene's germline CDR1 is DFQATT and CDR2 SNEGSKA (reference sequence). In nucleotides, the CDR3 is TGCAGTGCTAGAGTTCCGGGAGGCTATGGCTACACCTTC. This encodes CSARVPGGYGYTF.

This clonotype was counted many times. The CDR3 sequence: CSALSGVPYEQYF. Here the CDR3 DNA reads TGCAGTGCCCTAAGCGGGGTTCCGTACGAGCAGTACTTC. The chain combines TRBV20-1 with TRBJ2-7; 7 bases are a match to TRBD2. The CDR3 consists of 13 residues. The V gene end was trimmed by 6 bases and the J gene end by 4 bases; junction bases not matched to a gene: 9. Germline V gene lookup returns CDR1 DFQATT and CDR2 SNEGSKA (reference sequence).

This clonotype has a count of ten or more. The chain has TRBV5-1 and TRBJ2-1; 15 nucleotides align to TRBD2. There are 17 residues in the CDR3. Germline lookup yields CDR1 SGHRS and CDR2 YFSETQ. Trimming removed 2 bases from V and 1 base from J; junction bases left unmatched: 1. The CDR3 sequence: CASSFGLAGGSYNEQFF. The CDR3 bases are TGCGCCAGCAGCTTCGGACTAGCGGGGGGGTCCTACAATGAGCAGTTCTTC.

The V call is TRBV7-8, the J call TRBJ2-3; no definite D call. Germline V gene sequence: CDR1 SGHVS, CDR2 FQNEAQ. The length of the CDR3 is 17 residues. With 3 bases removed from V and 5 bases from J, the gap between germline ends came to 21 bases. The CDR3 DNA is TGTGCCAGCAGCTTTTTGGTGCGGACGGAAGTGGGAGATACGCAGTATTTT. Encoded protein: CASSFLVRTEVGDTQYF.

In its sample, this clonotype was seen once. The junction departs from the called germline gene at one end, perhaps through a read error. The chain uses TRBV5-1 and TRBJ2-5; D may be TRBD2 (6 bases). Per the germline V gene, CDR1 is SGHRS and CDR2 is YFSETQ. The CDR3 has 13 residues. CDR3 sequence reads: CASRLEGQETLYF. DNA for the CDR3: TGCGCCAGTCGGCTGGAGGGGCAAGAGACCCTGTACTTC.

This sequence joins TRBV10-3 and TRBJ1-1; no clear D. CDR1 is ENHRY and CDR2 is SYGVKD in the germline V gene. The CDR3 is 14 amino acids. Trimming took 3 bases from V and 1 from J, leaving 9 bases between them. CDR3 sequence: CAISDPAENTEAFF. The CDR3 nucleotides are TGTGCCATCAGTGACCCAGCTGAGAACACTGAAGCTTTCTTT.

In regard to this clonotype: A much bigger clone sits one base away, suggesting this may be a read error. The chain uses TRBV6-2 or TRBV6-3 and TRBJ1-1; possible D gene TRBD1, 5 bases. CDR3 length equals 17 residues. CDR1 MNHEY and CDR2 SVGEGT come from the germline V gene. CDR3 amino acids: CVSSYWPDDQGRAEAFF. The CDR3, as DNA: TGTGTCAGCAGTTACTGGCCTGACGACCAGGGTCGCGCTGAAGCTTTCTTT.

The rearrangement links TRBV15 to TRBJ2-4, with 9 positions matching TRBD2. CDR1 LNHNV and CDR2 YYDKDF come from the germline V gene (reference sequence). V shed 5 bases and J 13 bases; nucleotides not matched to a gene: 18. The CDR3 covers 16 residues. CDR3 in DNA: TGTGCCACCAGCCGAGGCCCTAGCGGGATACGGGTTGAGCAGTACTTC. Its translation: CATSRGPSGIRVEQYF.

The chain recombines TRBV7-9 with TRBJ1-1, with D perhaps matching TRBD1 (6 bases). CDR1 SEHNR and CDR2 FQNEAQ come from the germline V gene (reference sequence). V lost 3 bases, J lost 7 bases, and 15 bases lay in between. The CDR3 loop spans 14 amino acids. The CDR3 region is CASSFEGDGDEAFF. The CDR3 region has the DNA TGTGCCAGCAGCTTCGAGGGGGACGGAGATGAAGCTTTCTTT.

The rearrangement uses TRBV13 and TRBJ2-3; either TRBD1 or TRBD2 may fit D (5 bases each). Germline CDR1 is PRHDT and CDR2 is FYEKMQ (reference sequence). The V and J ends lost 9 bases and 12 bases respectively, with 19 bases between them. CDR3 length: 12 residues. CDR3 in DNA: TGTGCCAGTCGTGGGACCCCCGATCCCCAGTATTTT. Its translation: CASRGTPDPQYF.

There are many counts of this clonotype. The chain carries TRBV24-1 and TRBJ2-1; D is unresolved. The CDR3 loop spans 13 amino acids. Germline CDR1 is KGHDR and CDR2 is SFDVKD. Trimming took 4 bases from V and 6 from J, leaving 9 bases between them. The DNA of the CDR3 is TGTGCCACCAGTGAGTCTAACCTCAATGAGCAGTTCTTC. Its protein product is CATSESNLNEQFF.

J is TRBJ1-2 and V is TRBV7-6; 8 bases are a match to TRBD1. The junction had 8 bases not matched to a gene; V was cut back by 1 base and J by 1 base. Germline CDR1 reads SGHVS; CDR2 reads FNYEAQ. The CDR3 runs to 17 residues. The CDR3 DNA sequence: TGTGCCAGCAGCTTAGAGGGCCGGGGACAGGATAACTATGGCTACACCTTC. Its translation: CASSLEGRGQDNYGYTF.

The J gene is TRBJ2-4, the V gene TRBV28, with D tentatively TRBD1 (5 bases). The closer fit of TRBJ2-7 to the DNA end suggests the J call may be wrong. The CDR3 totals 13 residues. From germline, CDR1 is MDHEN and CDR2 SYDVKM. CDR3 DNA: TGTGCCAGCGGGAATGCCAGGGCCTACGAGCAGTACTTC. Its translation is CASGNARAYEQYF.

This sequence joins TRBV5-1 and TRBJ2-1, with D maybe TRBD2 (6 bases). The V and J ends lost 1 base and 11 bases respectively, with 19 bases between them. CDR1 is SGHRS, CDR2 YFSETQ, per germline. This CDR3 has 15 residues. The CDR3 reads CASSLPLAGNDKQFF. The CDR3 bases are TGCGCCAGCAGCTTGCCACTGGCGGGGAACGATAAGCAGTTCTTC.

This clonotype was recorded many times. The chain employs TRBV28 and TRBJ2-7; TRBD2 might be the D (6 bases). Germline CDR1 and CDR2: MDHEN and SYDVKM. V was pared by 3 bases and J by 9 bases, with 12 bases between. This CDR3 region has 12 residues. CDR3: CASSFGAGRQYF. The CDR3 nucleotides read TGTGCCAGCAGTTTTGGGGCGGGACGGCAGTACTTC.

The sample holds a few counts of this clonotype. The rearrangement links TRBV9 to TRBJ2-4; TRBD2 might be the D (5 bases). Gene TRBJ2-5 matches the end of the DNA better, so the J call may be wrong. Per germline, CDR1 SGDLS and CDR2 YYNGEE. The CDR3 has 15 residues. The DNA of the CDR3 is TGTGCCAGCAGCGTGAACTTAGCGATGGGGGAGACCCAGTACTTC. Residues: CASSVNLAMGETQYF.

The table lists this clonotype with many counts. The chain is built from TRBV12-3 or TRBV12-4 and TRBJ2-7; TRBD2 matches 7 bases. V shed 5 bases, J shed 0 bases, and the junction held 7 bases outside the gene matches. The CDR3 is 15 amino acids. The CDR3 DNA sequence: TGTGCCAGCAGTGTTCTAGCGGTGCGCTCCTACGAGCAGTACTTC. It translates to CASSVLAVRSYEQYF.

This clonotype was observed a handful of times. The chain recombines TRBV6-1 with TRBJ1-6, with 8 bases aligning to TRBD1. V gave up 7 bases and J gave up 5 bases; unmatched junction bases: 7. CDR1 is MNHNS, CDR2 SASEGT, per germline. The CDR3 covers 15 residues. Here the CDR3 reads CASTHTGQDNSPLHF. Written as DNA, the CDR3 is TGTGCCAGCACCCACACGGGACAGGATAATTCACCCCTCCACTTT.

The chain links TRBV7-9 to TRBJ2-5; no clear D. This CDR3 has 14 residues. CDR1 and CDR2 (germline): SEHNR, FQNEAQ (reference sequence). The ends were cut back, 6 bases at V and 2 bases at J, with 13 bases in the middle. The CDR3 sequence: CASSFWDVQETQYF. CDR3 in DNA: TGTGCCAGCAGTTTCTGGGATGTTCAAGAGACCCAGTACTTC.

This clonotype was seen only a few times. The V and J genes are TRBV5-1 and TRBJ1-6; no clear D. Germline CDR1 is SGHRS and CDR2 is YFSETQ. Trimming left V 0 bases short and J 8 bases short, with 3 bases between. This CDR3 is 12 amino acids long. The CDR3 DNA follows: TGCGCCAGCAGCTTGGATCATTCACCCCTCCACTTT. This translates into CASSLDHSPLHF.

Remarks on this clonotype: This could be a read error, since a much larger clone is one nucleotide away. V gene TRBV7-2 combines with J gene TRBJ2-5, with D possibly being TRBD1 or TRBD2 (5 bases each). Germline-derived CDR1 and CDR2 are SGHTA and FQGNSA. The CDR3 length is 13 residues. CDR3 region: CAGSTGTSGTQYF. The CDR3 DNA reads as TGTGCCGGCAGCACCGGGACGAGTGGGACCCAGTACTTC.

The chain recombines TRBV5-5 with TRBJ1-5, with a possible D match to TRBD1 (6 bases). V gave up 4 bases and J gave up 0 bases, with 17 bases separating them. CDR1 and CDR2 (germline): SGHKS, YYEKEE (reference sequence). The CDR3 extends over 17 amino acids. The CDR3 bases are TGTGCCAGCAGCCCGACGGCGCGGACAGATAGCAATCAGCCCCAGCATTTT. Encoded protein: CASSPTARTDSNQPQHF.

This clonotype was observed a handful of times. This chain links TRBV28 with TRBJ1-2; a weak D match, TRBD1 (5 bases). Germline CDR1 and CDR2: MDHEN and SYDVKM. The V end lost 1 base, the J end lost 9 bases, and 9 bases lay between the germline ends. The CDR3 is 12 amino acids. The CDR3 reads CASSLFRQRYTF. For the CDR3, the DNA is TGTGCCAGCAGTTTATTCCGACAGCGCTACACCTTC.

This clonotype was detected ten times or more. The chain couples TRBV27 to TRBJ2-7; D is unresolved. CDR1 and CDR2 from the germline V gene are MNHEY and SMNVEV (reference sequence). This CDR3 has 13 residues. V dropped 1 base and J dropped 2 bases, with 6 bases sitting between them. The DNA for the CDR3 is TGTGCCAGCAGTTTATACGTGACCTACGAGCAGTACTTC. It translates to CASSLYVTYEQYF.

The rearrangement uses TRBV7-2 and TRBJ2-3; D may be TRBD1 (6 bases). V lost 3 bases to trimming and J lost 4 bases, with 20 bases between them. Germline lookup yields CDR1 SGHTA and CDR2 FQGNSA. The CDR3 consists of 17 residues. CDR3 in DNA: TGTGCCAGCAGCTTCCAGGGGCTCTCTTCCCGCGCAGATACGCAGTATTTT. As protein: CASSFQGLSSRADTQYF. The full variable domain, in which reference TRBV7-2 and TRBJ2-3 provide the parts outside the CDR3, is GAGVSQSPSNKVTEKGKDVELRCDPISGHTALYWYRQSLGQGLEFLIYFQGNSAPDKSGLPSDRFSAERTGGSVSTLTIQRTQQEDSAVYLCASSFQGLSSRADTQYFGPGTRLTVL.

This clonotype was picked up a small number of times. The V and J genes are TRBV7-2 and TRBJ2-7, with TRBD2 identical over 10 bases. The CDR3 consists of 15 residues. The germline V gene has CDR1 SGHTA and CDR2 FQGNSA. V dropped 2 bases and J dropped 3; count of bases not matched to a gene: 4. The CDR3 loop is CASSLSGRVGYEQYF. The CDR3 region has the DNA TGTGCCAGCAGCTTAAGCGGGAGGGTCGGCTACGAGCAGTACTTC.

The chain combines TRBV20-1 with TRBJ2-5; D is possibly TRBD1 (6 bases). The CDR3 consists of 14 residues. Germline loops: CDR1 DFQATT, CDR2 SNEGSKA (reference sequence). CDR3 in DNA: TGCAGCACTAGATGGGACACGGCCCAAGAGACCCAGTACTTC. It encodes CSTRWDTAQETQYF.

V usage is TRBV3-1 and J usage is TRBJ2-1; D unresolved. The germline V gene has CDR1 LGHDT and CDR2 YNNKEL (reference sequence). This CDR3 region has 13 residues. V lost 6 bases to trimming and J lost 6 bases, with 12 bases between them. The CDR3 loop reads CASSITLANEQFF. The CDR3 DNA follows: TGTGCCAGCAGTATTACACTGGCCAATGAGCAGTTCTTC.

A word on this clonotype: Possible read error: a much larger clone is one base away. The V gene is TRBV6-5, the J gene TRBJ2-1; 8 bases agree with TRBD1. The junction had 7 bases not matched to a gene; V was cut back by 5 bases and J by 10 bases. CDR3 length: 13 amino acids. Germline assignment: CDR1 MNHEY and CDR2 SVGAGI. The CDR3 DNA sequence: TGTGCCAGCAGTAGGGACAGGTTCTACGAGCAGTTCTTC. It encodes CASSRDRFYEQFF.

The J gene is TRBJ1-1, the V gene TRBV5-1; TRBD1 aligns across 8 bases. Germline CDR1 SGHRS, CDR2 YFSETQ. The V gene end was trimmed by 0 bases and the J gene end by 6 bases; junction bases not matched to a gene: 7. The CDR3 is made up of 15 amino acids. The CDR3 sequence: CASSLAAGQASEAFF. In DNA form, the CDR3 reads TGCGCCAGCAGCTTGGCCGCGGGACAGGCATCTGAAGCTTTCTTT.

For the CDR3, the DNA is TGTGCCAGCACCTGGGACAGGGCACAAGAGACCCAGTACTTC. Its protein is CASTWDRAQETQYF. The chain employs TRBV12-3 or TRBV12-4 and TRBJ2-5; 9 bases are shared with TRBD1. This CDR3 has 14 residues. J gave up 2 bases and V 7 bases, and 5 bases lay outside the gene matches.